This T cell receptor beta chain was observed in a study of Ad26.COV2.S vaccination and SARS-CoV-2 variants. Treatment here: about 20 received Ad26.COV2.S at low or high dose, single or two shots; 5 received placebo; per-sample allocation not given. Sampling occurred on day 63 after the first vaccine or placebo injection. The CDR3 spans 15 residues. Looked up from germline, CDR1 is SEHNR and CDR2 is FQNEAQ (reference sequence). Germline trimming cut 2 bases from V and 4 bases from J; bases unmatched to any gene: 6. Repertoires were generated with immunoSEQ multiplex PCR, while TCRdb's copy carries only in-frame clones and drops some. Here the sample spans about 350,000 clones, 80% to 90% being singletons.

This receptor was taken from a person between 18 and 65 years old who received the Ad26.COV2.S COVID-19 vaccine or a placebo. This rearrangement joins TRBV7-9 to TRBJ2-7, with 9 bases aligning to TRBD2. This specimen consisted of peripheral blood, obtained in a trial of Ad26.COV2.S vaccine versus placebo. The CDR3 DNA is TGTGCCAGCAGCTTACCGGCTAGCGGGGCTTACGAGCAGTACTTC. The encoded protein is CASSLPASGAYEQYF.